Following are 4 T cell receptor beta chains from one sample sequenced in a study of T cells in Graves' hyperthyroidism and ophthalmopathy. TCR beta CDR3 sequences were amplified from RNA transcripts. Primed by the HTBI set, a first-round RT-PCR was run on the TCR CDR3. TCRdb passed the multiplex PCR reads through MiXCR, listing each CDR3 protein once. The sample comprises about 290,000 distinct CDR3 sequences, about 13% of which are singletons, and under 8% rests with the top ten. The sequencing sample was made of blood. All receptors come from a woman aged 40 to 50 with Graves' hyperthyroidism.

About this clonotype itself: This may be a read error, as it is one base from a much larger clone. The V call is TRBV28, the J call TRBJ2-1; D is unclear. This CDR3 comprises 13 residues. Germline CDR1 and CDR2: MDHEN and SYDVKM. In DNA form, the CDR3 reads TGTGCCGGCAGTCCCGACATCTACAATGAGCAGTTCTTC. It translates to CAGSPDIYNEQFF. The full variable domain, its missing parts supplied by reference TRBV28 and TRBJ2-1, is DVKVTQSSRYLVKRTGEKVFLECVQDMDHENMFWYRQDPGLGLRLIYFSYDVKMKEKGDIPEGYSVSREKKERFSLILESASTNQTSMYLCAGSPDIYNEQFFGPGTRLTVL.

This clonotype was recorded a few times. This rearrangement joins TRBV10-3 to TRBJ1-4; D uncertain. Trimming removed 1 base at V and 8 bases at J, with 14 bases between. Germline assignment: CDR1 ENHRY and CDR2 SYGVKD. The CDR3 totals 15 residues. The CDR3: CAISELGNGAEKLFF. The CDR3 DNA reads as TGTGCCATCAGTGAGTTGGGGAACGGAGCGGAAAAACTGTTTTTT.

J is TRBJ1-3 and V is TRBV28; D gene unclear. V was cut by 3 bases and J by 0 bases, with 15 bases left in between. CDR3 length equals 17 residues. Germline V gene data show CDR1 as MDHEN and CDR2 as SYDVKM. CDR3 in DNA: TGTGCCAGCAGTTTGTGGACGGGGTCGAGCTCTGGAAACACCATATATTTT. It yields the protein CASSLWTGSSSGNTIYF.

This clonotype was seen only a few times. The chain uses TRBV15 and TRBJ2-1, with D perhaps TRBD2 (6 bases). The germline V gene encodes CDR1 LNHNV and CDR2 YYDKDF (reference sequence). V shed 4 bases and J shed 4 bases, with 14 bases lying between them. The CDR3 consists of 15 residues. CDR3 in DNA: TGTGCCACCAGCACCGGGAGTAGTTCATACAATGAGCAGTTCTTC. This sequence encodes CATSTGSSSYNEQFF.